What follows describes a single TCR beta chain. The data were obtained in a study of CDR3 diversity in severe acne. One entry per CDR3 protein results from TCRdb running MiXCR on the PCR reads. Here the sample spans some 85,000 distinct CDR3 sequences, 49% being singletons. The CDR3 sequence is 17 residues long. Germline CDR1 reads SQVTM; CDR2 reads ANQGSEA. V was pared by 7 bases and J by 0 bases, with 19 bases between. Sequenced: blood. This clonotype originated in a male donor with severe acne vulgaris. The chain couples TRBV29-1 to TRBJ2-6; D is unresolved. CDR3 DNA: TGCAGCGGTGGAACCGGGCTCCCCTTCTCTGGGGCCAACGTCCTGACTTTC. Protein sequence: CSGGTGLPFSGANVLTF.